These T cell receptor beta chains were read from a single sample in a study of blood T cell repertoires in COVID-19. TCRdb's table, derived via immunoSEQ multiplex PCR, lists solely in-frame clones and lacks some. The sample has about 200,000 clones, approximately 79% seen once. The sequencing input was peripheral blood. These receptors all come from a man between 50 and 59 years old who had recovered from COVID-19. The CDR3 runs from the conserved cysteine through the conserved F or W. D genes are given only for firm matches. Size is stated for part of the rows, as once, few or many counts, or as a class when the clone is expanded.

V: TRBV11-3
size: NA
J: TRBJ1-1
D: NA
DNA: TGTGCCAGCAGCTTGTCCAGGGACACTGAAGCTTTCTTT
CDR3: CASSLSRDTEAFF

V: TRBV4-1
size: NA
J: TRBJ2-2
D: TRBD2
DNA: TGCGCCAGCAGCGGGATTAGCGGGAATGCCGGGGAGCTGTTTTTT
CDR3: CASSGISGNAGELFF

V: TRBV18
size: NA
J: TRBJ1-1
D: TRBD1
DNA: TGTGCCAGCTCACGGCAAATCGACAGGGACACTGAAGCTTTCTTT
CDR3: CASSRQIDRDTEAFF

V: TRBV2
size: NA
J: TRBJ2-2
D: TRBD2
DNA: TGTGCCAGCAGTCCCGTTGCGGGGGGGTACACCGGGGAGCTGTTTTTT
CDR3: CASSPVAGGYTGELFF

V: TRBV11-2
size: NA
J: TRBJ2-1
D: TRBD2
DNA: TGTGCCAGCAGCCAAACTAGCGGGATCTACAATGAGCAGTTCTTC
CDR3: CASSQTSGIYNEQFF

V: TRBV6-5
size: NA
J: TRBJ1-1
D: TRBD1
DNA: TGTGCCAGCAGTCGACAGGGGGTAGGATACACTGAAGCTTTCTTT
CDR3: CASSRQGVGYTEAFF

V: TRBV7-6
size: NA
J: TRBJ2-1
D: TRBD2
DNA: TGTGCCAGCAGCTTAGCGCCTGCTAGCGGGAGTAATGAGCAGTTCTTC
CDR3: CASSLAPASGSNEQFF

V: TRBV7-2
size: NA
J: TRBJ2-5
D: NA
DNA: TGTGCCAGCAGCTTATCATACACCCAAGAGACCCAGTACTTC
CDR3: CASSLSYTQETQYF

V: TRBV10-3
size: NA
J: TRBJ2-7
D: TRBD2
DNA: TGTGCCATCAGAGATACTAGCGGGAGCTCCTACGAGCAGTACTTC
CDR3: CAIRDTSGSSYEQYF

V: TRBV7-9
size: NA
J: TRBJ1-4
D: NA
DNA: TGTGCCAGCAGCTCGGCAACTAATGAAAAACTGTTTTTT
CDR3: CASSSATNEKLFF

V: TRBV28
size: NA
J: TRBJ1-5
D: NA
DNA: TGTGCCAGCACGGGGTATCGGGGGTATAGCAATCAGCCCCAGCATTTT
CDR3: CASTGYRGYSNQPQHF

V: TRBV9
size: NA
J: TRBJ2-2
D: NA
DNA: TGTGCCAGCAGCCGAGGGGGGGTGAACACCGGGGAGCTGTTTTTT
CDR3: CASSRGGVNTGELFF

V: TRBV5-1
size: NA
J: TRBJ1-1
D: NA
DNA: TGCGCCAGCAGCTTGGTCAGGGATGGTTCGAACACTGAAGCTTTCTTT
CDR3: CASSLVRDGSNTEAFF

V: TRBV6-1
size: NA
J: TRBJ2-1
D: TRBD1
DNA: TGTGCCAGCAGTGAAGCCACGGGACAGGGGTCCAATGAGCAGTTCTTC
CDR3: CASSEATGQGSNEQFF

V: TRBV19
size: NA
J: TRBJ2-1
D: TRBD1
DNA: TGTGCCAGTAGTATTGGACAGGGGGTGGTTGGGGAGCAGTTCTTC
CDR3: CASSIGQGVVGEQFF

V: TRBV27
size: NA
J: TRBJ2-1
D: NA
DNA: TGTGCCAGCAGTACCCGACAAAAGCAGTTCTTC
CDR3: CASSTRQKQFF

V: TRBV7-3
size: NA
J: TRBJ2-5
D: TRBD1
DNA: TGTGCCAGCAGCTTGACAGGGACGGAGACCCAGTACTTC
CDR3: CASSLTGTETQYF

V: TRBV30
size: NA
J: TRBJ2-3
D: TRBD2
DNA: TGTGCCTGGAGTGTAAGGGGGACTAGGGGGGATACGCAGTATTTT
CDR3: CAWSVRGTRGDTQYF

V: TRBV7-8
size: NA
J: TRBJ1-2
D: NA
DNA: TGTGCCAGCAGCGGGAGGACTTGGGGTGGCTACACCTTC
CDR3: CASSGRTWGGYTF

V: TRBV7-6
size: NA
J: TRBJ2-7
D: NA
DNA: TGTGCCAGCAGCCCCCAGACAGTAGCCTACGAGCAGTACTTC
CDR3: CASSPQTVAYEQYF

V: TRBV4-2
size: once
J: TRBJ2-5
D: NA
DNA: TGTGCCAGCAGCCCTCGGTCCGAAGTTGAGACCCAGTACTTC
CDR3: CASSPRSEVETQYF

V: TRBV12-3/TRBV12-4
size: NA
J: TRBJ1-5
D: TRBD1
DNA: TGTGCCATAGGGACAGGGGATCAGCCCCAGCATTTT
CDR3: CAIGTGDQPQHF

V: TRBV16
size: NA
J: TRBJ1-5
D: NA
DNA: TGTGCCAGCAGCCCGACCAAAGAGGATCAGCCCCAGCATTTT
CDR3: CASSPTKEDQPQHF

V: TRBV5-4
size: NA
J: TRBJ2-5
D: TRBD2
DNA: TGTGCCAGCAGCTTTGGTAGCGGGAGGGCCCAGGAGACCCAGTACTTC
CDR3: CASSFGSGRAQETQYF

V: TRBV13
size: once
J: TRBJ2-1
D: TRBD2
DNA: TGTGCCAGCAGCTCCACAGGACTAGCGGGAGGAAATGAGCAGTTCTTC
CDR3: CASSSTGLAGGNEQFF

V: TRBV5-4
size: NA
J: TRBJ2-5
D: NA
DNA: TGTGCCAGCAGCTTGGGTGGGGGAGGCGGAGAGACCCAGTACTTC
CDR3: CASSLGGGGGETQYF

V: TRBV5-1
size: NA
J: TRBJ2-2
D: TRBD2
DNA: TGCGCCAGCAGCCTAGCGGGAGGGGACGCGAGTGGGGAGCTGTTTTTT
CDR3: CASSLAGGDASGELFF

V: TRBV12-5
size: NA
J: TRBJ1-6
D: NA
DNA: TGTGCTAGTGGTTTGGTAGTTGGGACATCCTATAATTCACCCCTCCACTTT
CDR3: CASGLVVGTSYNSPLHF

V: TRBV6-5
size: few
J: TRBJ1-2
D: NA
DNA: TGTGCCAGCAGAGACAGAATCTATGGCTACACCTTC
CDR3: CASRDRIYGYTF

V: TRBV5-1
size: few
J: TRBJ2-6
D: NA
DNA: TGCGCCAGCAGCTTTTCAAATACAGGGTCTGGGGCCAACGTCCTGACTTTC
CDR3: CASSFSNTGSGANVLTF

V: TRBV7-9
size: NA
J: TRBJ2-3
D: TRBD2
DNA: TGTGCCAGCAGCTTTTCTAGCGGGAGCGCAGATACGCAGTATTTT
CDR3: CASSFSSGSADTQYF

V: TRBV3-1/TRBV3-2
size: few
J: TRBJ1-1
D: NA
DNA: TGTGCCAGCAGCCACCAAGGACAGTCTAACACTGAAGCTTTCTTT
CDR3: CASSHQGQSNTEAFF

V: TRBV25-1
size: NA
J: TRBJ2-1
D: TRBD2
DNA: TGTGCCAGCAGTGTTTCCGGGACTAGAGGGAATGAGCAGTTCTTC
CDR3: CASSVSGTRGNEQFF

V: TRBV19
size: NA
J: TRBJ2-1
D: NA
DNA: TGTGCCAGTAAAAGGGAAGGGGTTAATGAGCAGTTCTTC
CDR3: CASKREGVNEQFF

V: TRBV18
size: NA
J: TRBJ1-6
D: TRBD1
DNA: TGTGCCAGCTCACCTGGACAGGGGAATTCACCCCTCCACTTT
CDR3: CASSPGQGNSPLHF

V: TRBV6-1
size: NA
J: TRBJ1-5
D: NA
DNA: TGTGCCAGCAGTGAAAATACGGGGGTAGGTCAGCCCCAGCATTTT
CDR3: CASSENTGVGQPQHF

V: TRBV7-2
size: NA
J: TRBJ2-6
D: TRBD1
DNA: TGTGCCAGCAGCTTCCAACGGACAGGGACTGGGGCCAACGTCCTGACTTTC
CDR3: CASSFQRTGTGANVLTF

V: TRBV5-4
size: once
J: TRBJ2-5
D: TRBD1
DNA: TGTGCCAGCAGCTCGCGACAGGGGGTAGGGGAGACCCAGTACTTC
CDR3: CASSSRQGVGETQYF

V: TRBV19
size: NA
J: TRBJ2-7
D: TRBD2
DNA: TGTGCCAGTAGTAGAGGGACTAGCGGGAGTACCGAGCAGTACTTC
CDR3: CASSRGTSGSTEQYF

V: TRBV6-5
size: NA
J: TRBJ1-1
D: NA
DNA: TGTGCCAGCAGTAAACGACAATCAGGGAACACTGAAGCTTTCTTT
CDR3: CASSKRQSGNTEAFF

V: TRBV9
size: NA
J: TRBJ2-1
D: TRBD2
DNA: TGTGCCAGCAGCGTAGCTAAAAGCGGGAGGAGTGGCTACAATGAGCAGTTCTTC
CDR3: CASSVAKSGRSGYNEQFF

V: TRBV20-1
size: NA
J: TRBJ2-5
D: TRBD2
DNA: TGCAGTGCTAGTTCAGCTAGCGGGACGGAGACCCAGTACTTC
CDR3: CSASSASGTETQYF

V: TRBV5-4
size: NA
J: TRBJ2-2
D: TRBD2
DNA: TGTGCCAGCGGGCTCTCTGAGGCGGGAGTAGGGGAGCTGTTTTTT
CDR3: CASGLSEAGVGELFF